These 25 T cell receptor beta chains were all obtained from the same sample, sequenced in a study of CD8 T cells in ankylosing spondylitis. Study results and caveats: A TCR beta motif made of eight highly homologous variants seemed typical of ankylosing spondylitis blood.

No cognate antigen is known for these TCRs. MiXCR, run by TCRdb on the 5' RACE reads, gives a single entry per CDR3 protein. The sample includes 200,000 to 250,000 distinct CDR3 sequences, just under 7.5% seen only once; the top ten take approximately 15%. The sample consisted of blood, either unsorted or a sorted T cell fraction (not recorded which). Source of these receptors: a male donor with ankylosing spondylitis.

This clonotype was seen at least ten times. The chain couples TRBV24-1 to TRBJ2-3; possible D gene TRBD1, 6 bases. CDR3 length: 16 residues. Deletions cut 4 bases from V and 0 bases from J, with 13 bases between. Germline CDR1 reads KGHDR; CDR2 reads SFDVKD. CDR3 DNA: TGTGCCACCAGTGAAGACCGACAGGAAAGCACAGATACGCAGTATTTT. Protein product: CATSEDRQESTDTQYF.

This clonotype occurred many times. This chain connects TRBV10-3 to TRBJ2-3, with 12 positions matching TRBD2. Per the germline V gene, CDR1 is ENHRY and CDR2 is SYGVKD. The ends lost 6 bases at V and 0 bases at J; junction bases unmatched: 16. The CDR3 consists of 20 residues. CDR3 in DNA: TGTGCCATCAGGGCAGAACCGGGACTAGCGGGCGATACGAGCACAGATACGCAGTATTTT. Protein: CAIRAEPGLAGDTSTDTQYF.

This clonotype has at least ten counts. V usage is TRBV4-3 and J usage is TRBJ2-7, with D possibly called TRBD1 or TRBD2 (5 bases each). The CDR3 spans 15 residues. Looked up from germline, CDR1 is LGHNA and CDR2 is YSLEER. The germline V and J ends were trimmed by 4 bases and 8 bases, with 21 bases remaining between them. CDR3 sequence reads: CASSPLLGDLRKQYF. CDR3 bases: TGCGCCAGCAGCCCCCTGTTGGGGGATTTACGAAAGCAGTACTTC.

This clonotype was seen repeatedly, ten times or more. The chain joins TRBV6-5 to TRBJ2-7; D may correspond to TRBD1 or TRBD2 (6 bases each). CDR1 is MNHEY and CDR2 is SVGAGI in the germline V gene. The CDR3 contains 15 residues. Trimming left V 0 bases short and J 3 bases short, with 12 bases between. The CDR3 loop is CASSYSEGGDYEQYF. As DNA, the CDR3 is TGTGCCAGCAGTTACTCGGAGGGGGGAGACTACGAGCAGTACTTC.

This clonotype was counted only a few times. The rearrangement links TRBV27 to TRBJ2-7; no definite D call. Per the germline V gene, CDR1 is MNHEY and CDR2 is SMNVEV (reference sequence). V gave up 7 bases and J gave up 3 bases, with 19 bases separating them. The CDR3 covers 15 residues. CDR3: CASTPGPNYHYEQYF. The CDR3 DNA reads TGTGCCAGCACCCCCGGACCTAACTACCACTACGAGCAGTACTTC.

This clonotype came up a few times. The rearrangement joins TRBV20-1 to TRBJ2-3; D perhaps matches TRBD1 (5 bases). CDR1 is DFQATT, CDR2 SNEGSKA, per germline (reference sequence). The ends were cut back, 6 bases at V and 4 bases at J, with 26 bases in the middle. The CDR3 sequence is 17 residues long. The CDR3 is CSATKGGATTESDTQYF. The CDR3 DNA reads TGCAGTGCCACGAAGGGTGGGGCCACCACCGAATCAGATACGCAGTATTTT.

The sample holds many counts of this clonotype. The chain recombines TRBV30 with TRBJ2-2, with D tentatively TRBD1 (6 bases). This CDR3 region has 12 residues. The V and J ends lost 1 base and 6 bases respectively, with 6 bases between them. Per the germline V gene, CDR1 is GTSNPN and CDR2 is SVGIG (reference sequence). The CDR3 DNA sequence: TGTGCCTGGAGTGACAGGGCCGGGGAGCTGTTTTTT. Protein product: CAWSDRAGELFF.

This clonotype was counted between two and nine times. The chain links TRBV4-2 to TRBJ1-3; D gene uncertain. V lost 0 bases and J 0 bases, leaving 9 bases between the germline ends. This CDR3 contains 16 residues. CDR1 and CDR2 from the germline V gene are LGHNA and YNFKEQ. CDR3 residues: CASSQDLEGSGNTIYF. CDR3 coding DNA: TGTGCCAGCAGCCAAGATCTCGAGGGCTCTGGAAACACCATATATTTT.

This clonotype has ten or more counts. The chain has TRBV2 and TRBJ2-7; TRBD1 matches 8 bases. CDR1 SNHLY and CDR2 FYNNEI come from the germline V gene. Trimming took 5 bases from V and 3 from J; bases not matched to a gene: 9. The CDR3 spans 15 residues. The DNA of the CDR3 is TGTGCCAGCAGTCCCCGGACAGGGAGGTACTACGAGCAGTACTTC. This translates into CASSPRTGRYYEQYF.

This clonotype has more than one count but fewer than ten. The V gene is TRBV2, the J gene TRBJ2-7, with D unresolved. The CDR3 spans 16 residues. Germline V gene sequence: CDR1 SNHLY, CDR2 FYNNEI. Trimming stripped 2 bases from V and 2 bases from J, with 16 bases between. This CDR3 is CASSEPLGKPPYEQYF. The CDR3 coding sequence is TGTGCCAGCAGTGAACCTCTGGGGAAGCCTCCCTACGAGCAGTACTTC. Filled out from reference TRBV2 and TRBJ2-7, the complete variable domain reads EPEVTQTPSHQVTQMGQEVILRCVPISNHLYFYWYRQILGQKVEFLVSFYNNEISEKSEIFDDQFSVERPDGSNFTLKIRSTKLEDSAMYFCASSEPLGKPPYEQYFGPGTRLTVT.

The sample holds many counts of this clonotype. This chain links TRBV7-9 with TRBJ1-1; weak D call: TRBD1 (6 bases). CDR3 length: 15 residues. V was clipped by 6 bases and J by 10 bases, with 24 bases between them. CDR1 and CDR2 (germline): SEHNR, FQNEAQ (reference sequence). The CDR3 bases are TGTGCCAGCAGACCTGGGGGCAAGCGACAAGGTAGAGCTTTCTTT. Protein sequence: CASRPGGKRQGRAFF.

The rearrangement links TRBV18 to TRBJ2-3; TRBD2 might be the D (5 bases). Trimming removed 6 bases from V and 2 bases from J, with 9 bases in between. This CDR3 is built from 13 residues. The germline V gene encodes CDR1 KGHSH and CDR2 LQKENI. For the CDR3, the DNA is TGTGCCAGCTCGTCGACTAACACAGATACGCAGTATTTT. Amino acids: CASSSTNTDTQYF.

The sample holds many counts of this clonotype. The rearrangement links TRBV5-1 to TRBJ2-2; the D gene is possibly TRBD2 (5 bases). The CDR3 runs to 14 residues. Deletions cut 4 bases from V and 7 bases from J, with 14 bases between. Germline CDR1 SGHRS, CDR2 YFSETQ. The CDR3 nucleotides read TGCGCCAGCAGCGCGTTTTTAAGCGGCGGGGAGCTGTTTTTT. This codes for CASSAFLSGGELFF.

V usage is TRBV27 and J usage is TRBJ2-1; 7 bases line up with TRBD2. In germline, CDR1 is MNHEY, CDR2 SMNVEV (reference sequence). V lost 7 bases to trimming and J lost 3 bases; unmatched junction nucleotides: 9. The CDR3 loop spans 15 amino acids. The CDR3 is CASTGGRADYNEQFF. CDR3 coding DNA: TGTGCCAGCACTGGGGGGAGGGCCGACTACAATGAGCAGTTCTTC.

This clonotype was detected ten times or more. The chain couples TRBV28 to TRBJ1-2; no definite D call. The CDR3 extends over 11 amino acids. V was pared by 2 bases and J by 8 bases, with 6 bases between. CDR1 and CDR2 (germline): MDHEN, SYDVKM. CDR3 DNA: TGTGCCAGCAGTTTAGGGGAAGGCTACACCTTC. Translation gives CASSLGEGYTF.

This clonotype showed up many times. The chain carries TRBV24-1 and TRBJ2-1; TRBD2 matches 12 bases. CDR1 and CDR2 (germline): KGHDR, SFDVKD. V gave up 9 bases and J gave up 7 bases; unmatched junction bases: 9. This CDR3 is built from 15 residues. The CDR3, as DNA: TGTGCCACCTCAGCGACTAGCGGGAGATCGAATGAGCAGTTCTTC. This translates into CATSATSGRSNEQFF.

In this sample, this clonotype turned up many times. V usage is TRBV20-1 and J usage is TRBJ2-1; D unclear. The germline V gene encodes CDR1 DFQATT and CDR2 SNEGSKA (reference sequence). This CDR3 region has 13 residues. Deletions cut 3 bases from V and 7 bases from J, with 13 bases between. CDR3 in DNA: TGCAGTGCTAGGTGGCTAGGGCGAAATGAGCAGTTCTTC. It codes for CSARWLGRNEQFF.

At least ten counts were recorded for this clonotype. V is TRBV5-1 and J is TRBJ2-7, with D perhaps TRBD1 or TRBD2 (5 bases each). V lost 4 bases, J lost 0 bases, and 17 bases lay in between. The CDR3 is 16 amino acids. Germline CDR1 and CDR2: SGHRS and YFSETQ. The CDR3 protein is CASSGTGAPSSYEQYF. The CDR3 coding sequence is TGCGCCAGCAGCGGTACCGGGGCGCCCAGCTCCTACGAGCAGTACTTC.

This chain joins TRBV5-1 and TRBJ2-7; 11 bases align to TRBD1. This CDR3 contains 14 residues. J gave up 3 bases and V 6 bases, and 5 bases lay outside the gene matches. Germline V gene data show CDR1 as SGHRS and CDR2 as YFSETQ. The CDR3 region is CASKGQGDLYEQYF. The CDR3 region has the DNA TGCGCCAGCAAGGGACAGGGGGATCTCTACGAGCAGTACTTC. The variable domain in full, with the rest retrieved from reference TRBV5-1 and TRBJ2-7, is KAGVTQTPRYLIKTRGQQVTLSCSPISGHRSVSWYQQTPGQGLQFLFEYFSETQRNKGNFPGRFSGRQFSNSRSEMNVSTLELGDSALYLCASKGQGDLYEQYFGPGTRLTVT.

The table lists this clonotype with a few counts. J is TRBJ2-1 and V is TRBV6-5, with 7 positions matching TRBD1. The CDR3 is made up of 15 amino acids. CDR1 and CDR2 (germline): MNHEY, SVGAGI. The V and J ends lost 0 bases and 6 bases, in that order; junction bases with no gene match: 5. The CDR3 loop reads CASSYSTGVLNEQFF. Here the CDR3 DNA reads TGTGCCAGCAGTTACTCCACAGGGGTCCTCAATGAGCAGTTCTTC.

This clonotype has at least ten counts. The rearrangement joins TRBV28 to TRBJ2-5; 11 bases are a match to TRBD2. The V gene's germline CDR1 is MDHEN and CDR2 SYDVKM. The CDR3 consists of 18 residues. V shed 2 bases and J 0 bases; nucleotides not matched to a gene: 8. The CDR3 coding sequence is TGTGCCAGCAGTTTAGACGCCCCGGGACTAGCGGACCAAGAGACCCAGTACTTC. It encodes CASSLDAPGLADQETQYF.

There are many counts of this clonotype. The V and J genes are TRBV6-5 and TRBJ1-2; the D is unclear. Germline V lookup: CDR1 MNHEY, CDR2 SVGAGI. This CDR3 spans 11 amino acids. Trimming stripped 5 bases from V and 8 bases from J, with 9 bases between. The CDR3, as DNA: TGTGCCAGCAGTGGCCCATACGGCTACACCTTC. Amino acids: CASSGPYGYTF.

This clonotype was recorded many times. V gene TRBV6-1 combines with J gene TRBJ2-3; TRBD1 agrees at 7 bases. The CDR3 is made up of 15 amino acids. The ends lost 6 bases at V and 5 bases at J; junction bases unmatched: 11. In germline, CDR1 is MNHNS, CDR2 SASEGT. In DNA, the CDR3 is TGTGCCAGCAGCGAGGGTTCAGGGGGTATAGATACGCAGTATTTT. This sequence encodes CASSEGSGGIDTQYF.

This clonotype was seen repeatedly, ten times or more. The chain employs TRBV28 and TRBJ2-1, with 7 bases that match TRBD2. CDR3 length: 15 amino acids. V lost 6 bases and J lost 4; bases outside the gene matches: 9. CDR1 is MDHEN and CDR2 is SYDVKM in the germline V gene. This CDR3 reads CASRPTSEYYNEQFF. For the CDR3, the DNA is TGTGCCAGCAGACCCACTAGCGAGTATTACAATGAGCAGTTCTTC.

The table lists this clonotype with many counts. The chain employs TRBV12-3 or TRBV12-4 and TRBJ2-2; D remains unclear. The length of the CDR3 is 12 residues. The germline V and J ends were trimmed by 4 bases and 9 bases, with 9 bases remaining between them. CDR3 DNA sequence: TGTGCCAGCAGTTCGCAAAAGTGGGAGCTGTTTTTT. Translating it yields CASSSQKWELFF.